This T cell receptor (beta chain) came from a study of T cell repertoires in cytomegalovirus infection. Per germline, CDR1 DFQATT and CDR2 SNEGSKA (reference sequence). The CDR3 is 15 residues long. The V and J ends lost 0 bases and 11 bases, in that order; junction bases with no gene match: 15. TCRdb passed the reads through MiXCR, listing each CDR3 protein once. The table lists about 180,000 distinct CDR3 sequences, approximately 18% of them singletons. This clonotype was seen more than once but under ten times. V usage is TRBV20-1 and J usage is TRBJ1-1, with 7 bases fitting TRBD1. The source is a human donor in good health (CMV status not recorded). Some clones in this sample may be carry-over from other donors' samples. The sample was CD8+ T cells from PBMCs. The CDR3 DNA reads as TGCAGTGCTAGAGATCTTGGCGACAGGGAATTGTGGGCTTTCTTT. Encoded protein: CSARDLGDRELWAFF.